Listed here are 11 T cell receptor beta chains from one sample, sequenced in a study of graft-versus-host responses after intestinal transplantation. Method: immunoSEQ multiplex PCR; TCRdb's copy keeps in-frame clones and lacks some. The sample yields 35,000 to 40,000 clones, around 83% seen once. The source was PBMCs, collected about 1,000 days after transplant. The origin of the receptors is a human patient who received an intestinal transplant, so some T cells may come from the graft donor.

The chain recombines TRBV5-1 with TRBJ1-1, with D uncertain. Trimming pared 3 bases from V and 2 bases from J, leaving 17 bases between. CDR3 length: 16 residues. Germline loops: CDR1 SGHRS, CDR2 YFSETQ. CDR3 nucleotide sequence: TGCGCCAGCAGCTCCCTGGCCCCGCCAGTCAACACTGAAGCTTTCTTT. Its translation is CASSSLAPPVNTEAFF.

The J gene is TRBJ2-7, the V gene TRBV7-9; a possible D gene is TRBD2 (5 bases). The CDR3 length is 17 residues. In germline, CDR1 is SEHNR, CDR2 FQNEAQ (reference sequence). V shed 3 bases and J shed 0 bases, with 18 bases lying between them. As DNA, the CDR3 is TGTGCCAGCAGCTTCGTACCCGGGAAGGGTGTCTCCTACGAGCAGTACTTC. Translating it yields CASSFVPGKGVSYEQYF.

The chain couples TRBV5-1 to TRBJ2-1; the match to TRBD1 covers 8 bases. This CDR3 has 15 amino acids. J was trimmed by 5 bases and V by 2 bases; bases with no gene match: 6. Per the germline V gene, CDR1 is SGHRS and CDR2 is YFSETQ. Here the CDR3 DNA reads TGCGCCAGCAGCTTCGGGACAGGAGGGGACAATGAGCAGTTCTTC. Residues: CASSFGTGGDNEQFF.

This clone was counted a single time. The rearrangement uses TRBV27 and TRBJ2-3; 7 bases are shared with TRBD1. V was clipped by 6 bases and J by 3 bases; unmatched bases: 9. Germline V gene lookup returns CDR1 MNHEY and CDR2 SMNVEV (reference sequence). The CDR3 length is 15 residues. In DNA, the CDR3 is TGTGCCAGCAGATCCTACAGGGGACCGACAGATACGCAGTATTTT. Translating gives CASRSYRGPTDTQYF.

The chain employs TRBV9 and TRBJ2-1; D may be TRBD1 (5 bases). Trimming cost V 2 bases and J 0 bases, with 6 bases left between them. The germline CDR1 and CDR2 sequences are SGDLS and YYNGEE. The CDR3 sequence is 14 residues long. Here the CDR3 reads CASSVDSSYNEQFF. The CDR3 nucleotides are TGTGCCAGCAGCGTCGACAGCTCCTACAATGAGCAGTTCTTC. Full variable domain (remainder filled in from reference TRBV9 and TRBJ2-1): DSGVTQTPKHLITATGQRVTLRCSPRSGDLSVYWYQQSLDQGLQFLIQYYNGEERAKGNILERFSAQQFPDLHSELNLSSLELGDSALYFCASSVDSSYNEQFFGPGTRLTVL.

The chain recombines TRBV5-5 with TRBJ1-1; D not certain. The CDR3 runs 13 residues. Looked up from germline, CDR1 is SGHKS and CDR2 is YYEKEE (reference sequence). V lost 1 base and J 6 bases, leaving 10 bases between the germline ends. The CDR3 is CASSLTRYSEAFF. CDR3 DNA sequence: TGTGCCAGCAGCTTGACGAGGTATTCTGAAGCTTTCTTT. Using reference TRBV5-5 and TRBJ1-1 for the parts outside the CDR3, the full variable domain is DAGVTQSPTHLIKTRGQQVTLRCSPISGHKSVSWYQQVLGQGPQFIFQYYEKEERGRGNFPDRFSARQFPNYSSELNVNALLLGDSALYLCASSLTRYSEAFFGQGTRLTVV.

The V gene is TRBV5-1, the J gene TRBJ2-1; D ambiguous. V lost 0 bases to trimming and J lost 2 bases, with 9 bases between them. The germline V gene encodes CDR1 SGHRS and CDR2 YFSETQ. This CDR3 spans 15 amino acids. The CDR3 here is CASSLEVRTYNEQFF. CDR3 DNA sequence: TGCGCCAGCAGCTTGGAGGTTAGGACCTACAATGAGCAGTTCTTC.

The CDR3 spells CASRADRGNYGYTF. The CDR3 DNA follows: TGTGCCAGCAGAGCGGACAGGGGTAACTATGGCTACACCTTC. This chain connects TRBV2 to TRBJ1-2; TRBD1 matches 9 bases. V shed 6 bases and J 1 base; nucleotides not matched to a gene: 3. Germline CDR1 is SNHLY and CDR2 is FYNNEI. The length of the CDR3 is 14 residues.

This sequence joins TRBV10-3 and TRBJ1-4, with D perhaps matching TRBD1 (5 bases). Germline assignment: CDR1 ENHRY and CDR2 SYGVKD. This CDR3 contains 13 residues. Between the trimmed V and J ends, which lost 11 bases and 1 base, there was a span of 11 bases. This chain's CDR3 is CASRGRTNEKLFF. CDR3 in DNA: TGTGCCTCCCGGGGGAGAACTAATGAAAAACTGTTTTTT.

This clone appeared a single time. Germline is not matched at one junction end, which may reflect a read error. CDR3 in DNA: TGTGCTAGCAGCTTGGGACGGGGGGTTATCCAAGAGACCCAGTACTTC. It is translated as CASSLGRGVIQETQYF. This chain uses TRBV7-7 with TRBJ2-5; 7 bases are a match to TRBD2. The germline CDR1 and CDR2 sequences are SSHAT and FNYEAQ (reference sequence). This CDR3 comprises 16 residues.

The chain is built from TRBV6-5 and TRBJ2-1, with 12 bases aligning to TRBD1. Trimming at V came to 2 bases and at J to 10 bases, leaving 9 bases not matched to a gene. The CDR3 has 16 amino acids. CDR1 is MNHEY, CDR2 SVGAGI, per germline. Here the CDR3 DNA reads TGTGCCAGCAGTTACCGGGGGGACAGGGGGCTTGAGGAGCAGTTCTTC. Translating it yields CASSYRGDRGLEEQFF.